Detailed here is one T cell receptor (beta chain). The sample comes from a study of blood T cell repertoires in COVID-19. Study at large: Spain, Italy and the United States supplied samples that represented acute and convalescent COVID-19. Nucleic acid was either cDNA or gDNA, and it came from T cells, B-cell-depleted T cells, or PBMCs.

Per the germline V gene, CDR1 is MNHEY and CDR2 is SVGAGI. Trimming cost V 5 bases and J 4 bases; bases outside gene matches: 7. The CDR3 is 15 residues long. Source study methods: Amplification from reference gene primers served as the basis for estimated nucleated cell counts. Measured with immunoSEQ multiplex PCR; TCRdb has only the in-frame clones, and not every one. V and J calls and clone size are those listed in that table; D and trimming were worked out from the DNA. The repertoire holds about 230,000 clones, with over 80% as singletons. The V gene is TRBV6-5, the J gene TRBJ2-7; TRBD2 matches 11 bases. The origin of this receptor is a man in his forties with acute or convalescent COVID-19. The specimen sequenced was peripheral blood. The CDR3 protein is CASSTRLAGQYEQYF. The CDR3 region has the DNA TGTGCCAGCAGTACCAGACTAGCGGGGCAATACGAGCAGTACTTC.